This T cell receptor beta chain was captured in a study of PD-1 blockade in classical Hodgkin lymphoma. Study-wide points: Similar baseline diversity was found in complete responders and newly diagnosed patients. Patients with an early start, nivolumab under 1 year after ASCT, were excluded.

Time point given: cycle 4 day 1 (C4D1), after less than 7 weeks of nivolumab. In every patient, relapse followed autologous stem cell transplantation, while exposure to brentuximab vedotin differed. Some clones are missing from TCRdb's copy, which holds only in-frame ones; the method was immunoSEQ multiplex PCR. The sample yields around 25,000 clones, around 84% seen once. This CDR3 has 14 residues. The junction had 2 bases not matched to a gene; V was cut back by 3 bases and J by 7 bases. From germline, CDR1 is LNHDA and CDR2 SQIVND (reference sequence). With regard to this clone: As yet, its antigen is unknown.

The sample was peripheral blood mononuclear cells (PBMCs), taken before the fourth cycle of nivolumab. This sequence originates from a human donor with classical Hodgkin lymphoma. The chain uses TRBV19 and TRBJ2-2; 10 positions match TRBD1. The CDR3 DNA follows: TGTGCCAGTAGTATGGGACAGGGGAACGGGGAGCTGTTTTTT. This translates into CASSMGQGNGELFF.